The 18 T cell receptor beta chains presented below share a single source sample, sequenced in a study of blood T cell repertoires in COVID-19 (dated by TCRdb to about 2020). Receptor libraries were prepared by the immunoSEQ multiplex PCR assay. The immuneACCESS repertoire file appears here via TCRdb, limited to in-frame rearrangements. These files lack a portion of the clones; in checked studies, under half of the deficit traces to unresolved V genes, and the cause of the others is not known. This sample gives some 180,000 clones in total; more than 70% of them show up just once. Clones ranked in the top ten supply 5% to 6.5% of the sample. Sequenced material: peripheral blood. The receptors derive from a man aged 35-49 years with active or convalescent COVID-19.

This clone was seen once. The chain links TRBV6-6 to TRBJ2-7, with 8 positions matching TRBD1. V gave up 3 bases and J gave up 5 bases; unmatched junction bases: 3. The CDR3 is 13 amino acids. CDR1 is MNHNY, CDR2 SVGAGI, per germline (reference sequence). CDR3 protein: CASSYQGANEQYF. CDR3 sequence (DNA): TGTGCCAGCAGTTATCAGGGGGCTAACGAGCAGTACTTC.

J is TRBJ2-3 and V is TRBV2; no clear D gene. Deletions cut 4 bases from V and 4 bases from J, with 12 bases between. The CDR3 is 14 residues long. Germline V gene data show CDR1 as SNHLY and CDR2 as FYNNEI. In DNA form, the CDR3 reads TGTGCCAGCAGTGGAGGAAGTTCCGCAGATACGCAGTATTTT. Translating gives CASSGGSSADTQYF.

The chain carries TRBV9 and TRBJ2-3; D is unclear. The length of the CDR3 is 15 residues. V lost 4 bases and J 2 bases, leaving 14 bases between the germline ends. Germline V gives CDR1 SGDLS, CDR2 YYNGEE. CDR3 sequence (DNA): TGTGCCAGCAGCCCCACTGGGCGATACACAGATACGCAGTATTTT. Protein product: CASSPTGRYTDTQYF.

The chain has TRBV18 and TRBJ1-1, with D perhaps TRBD1 (6 bases). Between the trimmed V and J ends, which lost 3 bases and 1 base, there was a span of 15 bases. Per the germline V gene, CDR1 is KGHSH and CDR2 is LQKENI. The CDR3 contains 16 residues. The CDR3, as DNA: TGTGCCAGCTCACCGTCCCCGGGACAAAGGAACACTGAAGCTTTCTTT. Amino acid sequence: CASSPSPGQRNTEAFF.

This chain links TRBV2 with TRBJ2-5; maybe TRBD2 (5 bases). This CDR3 is 15 amino acids long. Germline CDR1 is SNHLY and CDR2 is FYNNEI. V gave up 3 bases and J gave up 2 bases, with 13 bases separating them. As DNA, the CDR3 is TGTGCCAGCAGTGAGGCGGGTAGGCGACAAGAGACCCAGTACTTC. This codes for CASSEAGRRQETQYF.

This clone turned up a few times. The chain employs TRBV19 and TRBJ1-1; TRBD1 matches 10 bases. Germline V gene lookup returns CDR1 LNHDA and CDR2 SQIVND (reference sequence). V gave up 4 bases and J gave up 1 base; unmatched junction bases: 6. The CDR3 is 16 amino acids. The CDR3 bases are TGTGCCAGTAGTACAAGACAGGGGGCATCGAACACTGAAGCTTTCTTT. Translating it yields CASSTRQGASNTEAFF.

The rearrangement links TRBV2 to TRBJ1-2, with TRBD1 matching over 9 bases. The CDR3 runs to 13 residues. Germline CDR1 and CDR2: SNHLY and FYNNEI. The junction had 7 bases not matched to a gene; V was cut back by 6 bases and J by 8 bases. The CDR3 here is CASRFRTGEGYTF. CDR3 bases: TGTGCCAGCAGATTTCGGACAGGGGAAGGCTACACCTTC.

In DNA, the CDR3 is TGTGCCAGCAGCCAAGTTGGGACAGGAAGCAATCAGCCCCAGCATTTT. This sequence encodes CASSQVGTGSNQPQHF. The V gene is TRBV4-2, the J gene TRBJ1-5; TRBD1 agrees at 8 bases. The CDR3 covers 16 residues. V lost 1 base and J lost 1; bases outside the gene matches: 3. Germline V gives CDR1 LGHNA, CDR2 YNFKEQ.

The rearrangement joins TRBV27 to TRBJ1-2, with D perhaps matching TRBD1 (5 bases). This CDR3 has 13 residues. Per germline, CDR1 MNHEY and CDR2 SMNVEV (reference sequence). Deletions cut 1 base from V and 4 bases from J, with 7 bases between. The CDR3 here is CASSLWGGYGYTF. CDR3 nucleotide sequence: TGTGCCAGCAGTTTATGGGGGGGCTATGGCTACACCTTC.

The chain combines TRBV9 with TRBJ2-2; D might be TRBD1 (6 bases). With 0 bases removed from V and 4 bases from J, the gap between germline ends came to 10 bases. Per the germline V gene, CDR1 is SGDLS and CDR2 is YYNGEE. This CDR3 region has 15 residues. The CDR3 sequence: CASSVGGLGTGELFF. In DNA form, the CDR3 reads TGTGCCAGCAGCGTAGGGGGGCTGGGCACCGGGGAGCTGTTTTTT. The full variable domain, completed using reference TRBV9 and TRBJ2-2, is DSGVTQTPKHLITATGQRVTLRCSPRSGDLSVYWYQQSLDQGLQFLIQYYNGEERAKGNILERFSAQQFPDLHSELNLSSLELGDSALYFCASSVGGLGTGELFFGEGSRLTVL.

V and J are TRBV28 and TRBJ1-4; no firm D call. The V end lost 7 bases, the J end lost 6 bases, and 18 bases lay between the germline ends. This CDR3 region has 15 residues. In germline, CDR1 is MDHEN, CDR2 SYDVKM. The CDR3 nucleotides read TGTGCCAGCACACCCACCGGAGGGATGGATGAAAAACTGTTTTTT. It encodes CASTPTGGMDEKLFF.

The chain uses TRBV28 and TRBJ1-1; 10 positions agree with TRBD1. CDR3 size: 11 residues. Germline V lookup: CDR1 MDHEN, CDR2 SYDVKM. The V gene end was trimmed by 6 bases and the J gene end by 9 bases; junction bases not matched to a gene: 1. CDR3 sequence (DNA): TGTGCCAGCAGGGGACAGGGGCAAGCTTTCTTT. It is translated as CASRGQGQAFF.

This rearrangement joins TRBV5-6 to TRBJ2-2; TRBD1 is a possible D gene (5 bases). Germline V gene lookup returns CDR1 SGHDT and CDR2 YYEEEE. This CDR3 is built from 17 residues. V dropped 5 bases and J dropped 5 bases, with 22 bases sitting between them. Written as DNA, the CDR3 is TGTGCCAGCAGTTTTGATAAGGGGAATGTGGTGACCGGGGAGCTGTTTTTT. It translates to CASSFDKGNVVTGELFF.

In this sample, this clone turned up once. The genes are TRBV5-1 and TRBJ1-2, with no clear D. This CDR3 has 14 residues. Germline values: CDR1 SGHRS, CDR2 YFSETQ. V lost 3 bases to trimming and J lost 3 bases, with 12 bases between them. In DNA form, the CDR3 reads TGCGCCAGCAGCTGGGAGCGGACGGACTATGGCTACACCTTC. Protein product: CASSWERTDYGYTF.

This sequence joins TRBV11-3 and TRBJ2-7; 9 bases align to TRBD1. Germline V lookup: CDR1 SGHNT, CDR2 YENEEA. V lost 5 bases, J lost 5 bases, and 10 bases stayed unmatched. The CDR3 has 15 amino acids. CDR3 bases: TGTGCCAGCAGCATAGGACAGGGGACTGGCGACGAGCAGTACTTC. It codes for CASSIGQGTGDEQYF.

The chain carries TRBV28 and TRBJ2-7; 7 nucleotides align to TRBD1. The germline V gene has CDR1 MDHEN and CDR2 SYDVKM. The CDR3 is 15 amino acids. V lost 5 bases and J lost 3; bases outside the gene matches: 10. The CDR3: CASSQSGQADYEQYF. CDR3 coding DNA: TGTGCCAGCAGTCAAAGCGGACAGGCTGACTACGAGCAGTACTTC.

The DNA of the CDR3 is TGCAGTGCTAGTCTGGGGCAGGGGGCAGGGGAGCAGTACTTC. It is translated as CSASLGQGAGEQYF. This chain links TRBV20-1 with TRBJ2-7; 8 bases align to TRBD1. V trimming: 3 bases; J trimming: 7 bases; junction bases outside the gene matches: 11. The CDR3 loop spans 14 amino acids. The germline CDR1 and CDR2 sequences are DFQATT and SNEGSKA (reference sequence).

This clone appeared once. The chain is built from TRBV28 and TRBJ2-5; the D gene is possibly TRBD1 (6 bases). Between the trimmed V and J ends, which lost 6 bases and 5 bases, there was a span of 16 bases. From germline, CDR1 is MDHEN and CDR2 SYDVKM. The length of the CDR3 is 14 residues. CDR3 in amino acids: CASRPRGAIETQYF. CDR3 sequence (DNA): TGTGCCAGCAGACCCAGGGGCGCAATCGAGACCCAGTACTTC.